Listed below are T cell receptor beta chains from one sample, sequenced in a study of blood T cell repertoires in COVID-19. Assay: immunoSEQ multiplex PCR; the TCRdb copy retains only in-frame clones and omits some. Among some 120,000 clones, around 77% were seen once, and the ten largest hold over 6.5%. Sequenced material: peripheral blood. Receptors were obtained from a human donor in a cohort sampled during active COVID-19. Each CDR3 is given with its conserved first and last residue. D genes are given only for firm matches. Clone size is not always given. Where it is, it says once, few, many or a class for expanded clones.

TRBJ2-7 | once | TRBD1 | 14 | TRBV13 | TGTGCCAGCAGCAAGGACAGGGGATCCTACGAGCAGTACTTC | CASSKDRGSYEQYF
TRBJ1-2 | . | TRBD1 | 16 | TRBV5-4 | TGTGCCAGCAGCTTGGCGACAGGGGGCAAAGTGGCTGGCTACACCTTC | CASSLATGGKVAGYTF
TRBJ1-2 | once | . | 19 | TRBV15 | TGTGCCACCAGCAGAGATTTAAGAGCGGGCCGGGCCCAAGAACATGGCTACACCTTC | CATSRDLRAGRAQEHGYTF
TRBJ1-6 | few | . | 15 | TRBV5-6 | TGTGCCAGCAGCTTGGTTAGGGGGTGGAATTCACCCCTCCACTTT | CASSLVRGWNSPLHF
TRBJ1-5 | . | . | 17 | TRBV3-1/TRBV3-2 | TGTGCCAGCAGACGGACAGTAGGGAAGGGTAGCAATCAGCCCCAGCATTTT | CASRRTVGKGSNQPQHF
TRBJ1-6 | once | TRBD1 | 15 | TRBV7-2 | TGTGCCAGCAGCATCGGGACAGGGCCTAATTCACCCCTCCACTTT | CASSIGTGPNSPLHF
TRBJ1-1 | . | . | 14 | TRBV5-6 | TGTGCCAGCAGCCCCCGGGCCAGAGGGACTGAAGCTTTCTTT | CASSPRARGTEAFF
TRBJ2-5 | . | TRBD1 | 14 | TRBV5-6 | TGTGCCAGCAGCTTCGGGACAGGGGGCGGGACCCAGTACTTC | CASSFGTGGGTQYF
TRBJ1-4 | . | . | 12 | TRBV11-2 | TGTGCCAGCAGCGCAAGCGGGGAAAAACTGTTTTTT | CASSASGEKLFF
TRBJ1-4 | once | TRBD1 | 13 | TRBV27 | TGTGCCAGCAGCAGACAGGGGGGGGAAAAACTGTTTTTT | CASSRQGGEKLFF
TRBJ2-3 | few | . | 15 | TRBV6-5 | TGTGCCAGCAGCCCCTCGAGGGGGAGCACAGATACGCAGTATTTT | CASSPSRGSTDTQYF
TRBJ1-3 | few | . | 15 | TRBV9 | TGTGCCAGCAGCGTAGGGGAGGGAACTGGAAACACCATATATTTT | CASSVGEGTGNTIYF
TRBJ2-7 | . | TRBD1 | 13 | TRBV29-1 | TGCAGCGCCGAATCGGGACAGAACTACGAGCAGTACTTC | CSAESGQNYEQYF
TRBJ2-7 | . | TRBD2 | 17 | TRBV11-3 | TGTGCCAGCAGCCCCCGGACTAGCGGGACTCCCTACTACGAGCAGTACTTC | CASSPRTSGTPYYEQYF
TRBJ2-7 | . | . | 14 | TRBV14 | TGTGCCAGCAGCCAAGATCCGTCGGAGGTCGAGCAGTACTTC | CASSQDPSEVEQYF
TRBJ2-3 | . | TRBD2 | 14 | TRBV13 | TGTGCCAGCAGCAGCGGACTAGCCCCAGATACGCAGTATTTT | CASSSGLAPDTQYF
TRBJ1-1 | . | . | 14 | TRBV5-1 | TGCGCCAGCAGTCTGGACAGCATGAACACTGAAGCTTTCTTT | CASSLDSMNTEAFF
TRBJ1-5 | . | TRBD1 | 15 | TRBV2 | TGTGCCAGCAGTGCGGAGACAGGGACAAATCAGCCCCAGCATTTT | CASSAETGTNQPQHF
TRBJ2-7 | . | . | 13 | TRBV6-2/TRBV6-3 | TGTGCCAGCAGCGAGACAGCACGATACGAGCAGTACTTC | CASSETARYEQYF
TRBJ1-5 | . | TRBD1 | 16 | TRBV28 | TGTGCCAGCTTTTACAGGGGGACGAGGGGCAATCAGCCCCAGCATTTT | CASFYRGTRGNQPQHF
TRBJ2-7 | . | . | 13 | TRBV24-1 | TGTGCCACCAGTGACCACGGACAGAGCGAGCAGTACTTC | CATSDHGQSEQYF
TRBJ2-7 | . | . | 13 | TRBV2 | TGTGCCAGCAAGGACACCGGGTCCTACGAGCAGTACTTC | CASKDTGSYEQYF
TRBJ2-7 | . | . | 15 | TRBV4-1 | TGCGCCAGCAGCCAAGACAGGCGGGGTGGATACGAGCAGTACTTC | CASSQDRRGGYEQYF
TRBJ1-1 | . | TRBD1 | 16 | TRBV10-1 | TGCGCCAGCAGTGATAGCTCGGGGACAGGGAACACTGAAGCTTTCTTT | CASSDSSGTGNTEAFF
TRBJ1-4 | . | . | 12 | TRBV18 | TGTGCCAGCTCACCACCGCGTGAAAAACTGTTTTTT | CASSPPREKLFF
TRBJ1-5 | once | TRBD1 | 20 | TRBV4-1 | TGCGCCAGCAGCCAAGTCTTTTCCGGCGGAGGGGGACAGGAGTATCAGCCCCAGCATTTT | CASSQVFSGGGGQEYQPQHF
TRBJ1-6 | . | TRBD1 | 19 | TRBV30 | TGTGCCTGGAGTGTAACCCTTGTTGGGGACAGGCTCCCTAATTCACCCCTCCACTTT | CAWSVTLVGDRLPNSPLHF
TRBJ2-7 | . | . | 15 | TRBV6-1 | TGTGCCAGCAGTGAAGTAACCGGGGGGCCCTACGAGCAGTACTTC | CASSEVTGGPYEQYF
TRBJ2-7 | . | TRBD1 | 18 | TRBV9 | TGTGCCAGCAGCCCGTGGACAGGGGGCGGAACAGCGGTCTACGAGCAGTACTTC | CASSPWTGGGTAVYEQYF
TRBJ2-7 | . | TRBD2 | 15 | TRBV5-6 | TGTGCCAGCAGCTCAGCGGGGGGCCCCATTGAGGAGCAGTACTTC | CASSSAGGPIEEQYF
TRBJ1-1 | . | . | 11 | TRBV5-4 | TGTGCCAGCAGCGTCGGACAGGAAGCTTTCTTT | CASSVGQEAFF
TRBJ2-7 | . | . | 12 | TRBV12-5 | TGTGCTAGTGGAACGACAACGTACGAGCAGTACTTC | CASGTTTYEQYF
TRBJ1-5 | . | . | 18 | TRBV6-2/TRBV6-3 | TGTGCCAGCAGTTACCTAACCCTACAGGGTGGTGGCAATCAGCCCCAGCATTTT | CASSYLTLQGGGNQPQHF
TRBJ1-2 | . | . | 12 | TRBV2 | TGTGCCAGCGGAAGGGACTACTATGGCTACACCTTC | CASGRDYYGYTF
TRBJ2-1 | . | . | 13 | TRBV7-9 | TGTGCCAGCAGCTTCCCCCAGTACAATGAGCAGTTCTTC | CASSFPQYNEQFF
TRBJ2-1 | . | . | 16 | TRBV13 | . | CASSFLGTGGYNEQFF
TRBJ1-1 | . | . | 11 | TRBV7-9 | TGTGCCAGCAGCTCACAGCCTGAAGCTTTCTTT | CASSSQPEAFF
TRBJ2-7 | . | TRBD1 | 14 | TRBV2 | TGTGCCAGCAGCCCCGACAGGGGGCCCTACGAGCAGTACTTC | CASSPDRGPYEQYF
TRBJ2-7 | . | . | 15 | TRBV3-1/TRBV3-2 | TGTGCCAGCAGCCAAAGGTCTAGCGATCACGACGAGCAGTACTTC | CASSQRSSDHDEQYF
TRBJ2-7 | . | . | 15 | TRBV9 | TGTGCCAGCAGCGTAGAGGGTTTTCCCAGGGACGAGCAGTACTTC | CASSVEGFPRDEQYF
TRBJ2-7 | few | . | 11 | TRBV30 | TGTGCCTGGAGAAGTGTCGCGACAGTCTACTTC | CAWRSVATVYF
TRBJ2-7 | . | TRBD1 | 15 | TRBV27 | TGTGCCAGCAGTCCGCAGACGACAGGGCTTCTCGAGCAGTACTTC | CASSPQTTGLLEQYF
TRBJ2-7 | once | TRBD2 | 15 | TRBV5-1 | TGCGCCAGCAGCGCTCCGGAACTAGCGAAAGGCGAGCAGTACTTC | CASSAPELAKGEQYF
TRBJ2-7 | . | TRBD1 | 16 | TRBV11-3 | TGTGCCAGCAGCTTAACCAGCACAGGGGGTCGGTACGAGCAGTACTTC | CASSLTSTGGRYEQYF
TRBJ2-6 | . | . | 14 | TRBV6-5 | TGTGCCAGCAGACTCCTCTCTGGGGCCAACGTCCTGACTTTC | CASRLLSGANVLTF
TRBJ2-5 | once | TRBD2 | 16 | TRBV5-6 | TGTGCCAGCAGCCTTTGGCGGGAGGGAATCCAAGAGACCCAGTACTTC | CASSLWREGIQETQYF
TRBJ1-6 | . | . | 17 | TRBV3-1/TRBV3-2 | TGTGCCAGCAGCCAAGAAACAGGTCGGTCCTATAATTCACCCCTCCACTTT | CASSQETGRSYNSPLHF
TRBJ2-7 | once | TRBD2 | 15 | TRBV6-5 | TGTGCCAGCAAACCACACGCGGGAGGCAACGACGAGCAGTACTTC | CASKPHAGGNDEQYF
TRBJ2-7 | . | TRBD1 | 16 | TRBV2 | TGTGCCAGCAGTGAAAGCCCGGGACAGGGTTGGTACGAGCAGTACTTC | CASSESPGQGWYEQYF
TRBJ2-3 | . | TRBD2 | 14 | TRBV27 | TGTGCCAGCAGTTTAGCGGGGGGGCCAGATACGCAGTATTTT | CASSLAGGPDTQYF
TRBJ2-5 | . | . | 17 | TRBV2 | TGTGCCAGCAGTGCCTCAGTCCAGGGGCCAAGGAGGGAGACCCAGTACTTC | CASSASVQGPRRETQYF
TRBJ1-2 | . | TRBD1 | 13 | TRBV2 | TGTGCCACGCGACTCGGACAGGGCTATGGCTACACCTTC | CATRLGQGYGYTF
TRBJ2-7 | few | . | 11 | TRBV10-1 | TGCGCCAGCAATCCAGGGGACGAGCAGTACTTC | CASNPGDEQYF
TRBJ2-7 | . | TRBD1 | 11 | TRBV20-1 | TGCAGTGCTACGACAGGGGTTGAGCAGTACTTC | CSATTGVEQYF
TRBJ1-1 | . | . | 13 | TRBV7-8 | TGTGCCAGCAGCTCAGGCAGGGACACTGAAGCTTTCTTT | CASSSGRDTEAFF
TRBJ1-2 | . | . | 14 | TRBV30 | TGTGCCTGGAGTGTAAATGGAGGGGAGGTAGGCTACACCTTC | CAWSVNGGEVGYTF
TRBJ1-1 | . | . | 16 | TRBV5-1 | TGCGCCAGCAGCTCCGGAGGGGCGAACATGAACACTGAAGCTTTCTTT | CASSSGGANMNTEAFF
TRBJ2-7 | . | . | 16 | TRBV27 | TGTGCCAGCAGTTTATCAGGGGGCGGGGGGTGGCACGAGCAGTACTTC | CASSLSGGGGWHEQYF
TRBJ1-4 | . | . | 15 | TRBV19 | TGTGCCAGTAGTATAGGGACAGCGACTAATGAAAAACTGTTTTTT | CASSIGTATNEKLFF